This TCR beta chain was obtained from a study of T cell repertoires in cytomegalovirus infection. The V end lost 0 bases, the J end lost 2 bases, and 10 bases lay between the germline ends. This CDR3 region has 15 residues. Germline lookup yields CDR1 MNHEY and CDR2 SMNVEV (reference sequence). In the case of this clonotype: Its specificity is not known.

TCRdb passed the reads through MiXCR, listing each CDR3 protein once. The table lists 700,000 to 900,000 distinct CDR3 sequences, 29% of them singletons. The study's findings and limits: Clonotypes of TCR beta that were HLA-C-restricted and CMV-specific dominated the ex vivo response.

The sequenced sample was cultured CD8+ T cells from PBMCs, obtained from culture after CMV antigen stimulation. The V and J genes are TRBV27 and TRBJ2-5; no firm D call. The clonotype originates from a human donor in good health (CMV status not recorded). Some clones in this sample may be carry-over from other donors' samples. The DNA of the CDR3 is TGTGCCAGCAGTTTATCTCGGCGACAACAAGAGACCCAGTACTTC. This gives the protein CASSLSRRQQETQYF.